A single TCR beta chain is shown here with its context. This receptor's antigen is unknown. No much larger clone is present one base from it, and per-base qualities are unavailable. Taken from the germline V gene, the CDR1 and CDR2 loops are SGHDT and YYEEEE. Spanning cysteine to phenylalanine, the CDR3 consists of 14 amino acids. The only DNA kept is the CDR3, 42 bases in frame from the first base. Clipping removes 2 bases from V and 8 bases from J, with 7 as the unmatched junction base count. The method was the immunoSEQ multiplex PCR assay. A mixture of 60 forward primers for TCR Vbeta segments and 13 reverse primers for TCR Jbeta segments was used in the multiplex PCR. The CDR3 region of rearranged TCR beta genes was amplified from genomic DNA with a multiplex PCR assay. The amplified TCR beta libraries were sequenced on the Illumina HiSeq System as 87-base-pair reads. The original pipeline was this. A later analysis tallied approximately 87 million unique TCR beta chains across the 666 repertoires, and some 12 million of those chains were shared by two or more donors. A nearest-neighbor algorithm error-corrected the raw reads and collapsed the reads into unique sequences, merging closely related sequences to remove PCR and sequencing errors. To assign V, D and J gene segments, CDR3 sequences were aligned to IMGT reference sequences. For a sequence to be retained, a match of at least six nucleotides to both a V gene segment and a J gene segment was required. Rearrangements were classified as productive when the CDR3 lacked stop codons and remained in frame with V and J, and all other rearrangements were classified as non-productive. Following IMGT convention, CDR3 was defined as the stretch from the second conserved V-encoded cysteine to the conserved J-encoded phenylalanine. The earlier analysis of some 550 of the donors excluded any sequence lacking an unambiguous match to a single V gene segment. In an earlier analysis of several hundred of the donors, a V segment was called functional when productive rearrangements were above 56.7%, and segregating when the standard deviation between donors exceeded 5%. A statistical classification framework was built for diagnosing cytomegalovirus status from the catalog of TCR beta chain sequences. V and J gene assignment, in a later analysis, came from comparing TCR nucleotide sequences with IMGT/GENE-DB human TR gene sequences. The TCRdist pipeline was used in a later analysis to assign CDR3 sequences and most-parsimonious VDJ recombination scenarios. In a later analysis, each TCR beta chain was defined by its CDR3 amino acid sequence together with its V-gene family, and reads without a unique V-gene family were excluded. As a way to deal with suspected cross-contamination and a sequencing artifact, a later analysis dropped 500 to 700 nucleotide sequences that were highly shared and had low generation probability. In a later analysis, a clonal expansion index for each public chain was calculated from normalized within-repertoire ranks of inferred template counts. In a later analysis, generation probabilities were computed with a VDJ recombination model fitted to out-of-frame rearrangements, and the resulting probabilities were checked against IGoR. In a later analysis, TCR-TCR, TCR-HLA and TCR-CMV co-occurrence was scored with hypergeometric tests, and a repertoire-size bias correction was applied to TCR pairs. To estimate false discovery rates, a later analysis permuted the HLA or CMV assignments 20 times. In a later analysis, co-occurring TCRs were grouped using DBSCAN, with TCRdist sequence similarity added in when clustering inside HLA-allele-positive subsets. For co-occurrence clustering, repertoires with fewer than 30,000 or more than 120,000 public chains were excluded, along with 5 or 6 repertoires with anomalous nucleotide sharing. TCRdb provides this immuneACCESS table in a form limited to in-frame rearrangements. Some clones are lacking; in checked studies, under half of them reflect an unresolved V gene, and why the rest are absent is not known. That table gives V, J and clone size, and the DNA gave D and trimming. This sample holds 55,000 to 65,000 clones; around 92% were observed only once. Roughly 1.6% of the sample is held by the ten biggest clonotypes.

This specimen belongs to a study of cytomegalovirus exposure and HLA in healthy donors (dated by TCRdb to about 2017). For context, the study as a whole: An earlier analysis of 587 of the donors reported around 280 Gb of sequence data and 100 million to 120 million unique TCR beta sequences obtained from roughly 170 million T cells. Roughly 300 gigabases of sequencing data and 78 million or so unique TCR sequences were included in an early release covering several hundred HLA-typed donors. Of the 300 to 500 genotyped donors, 81% were placed in the genetic ancestry cluster associated with self-reported Caucasian donors. The study aimed to test whether cataloging public T cell receptors could reveal signatures of past pathogen exposure. Using immunosequencing, the study profiled T cell repertoires from about 610 subjects and related those repertoires to cytomegalovirus serostatus. Along with the approximately 700-subject first cohort, a separate validation cohort of around 110 different subjects was used. To predict cytomegalovirus infection status, the study combined high-throughput TCR immunosequencing, statistical association of individual TCRs with disease status, and machine learning. In a later analysis, previously published TCR beta repertoires from 500 to 750 donors were re-analyzed and high-resolution HLA genotyping was added so that TCR occurrence patterns could be studied. In the later analysis, no new phenotypic data were used to find candidate immune exposures; instead, reliance was placed on TCR beta sequences and their occurrence across donors. In an earlier analysis of more than 550 of the donors, high-throughput TCR beta sequencing was used to judge whether each TCR beta V gene segment behaved as functional or pseudogenic. Donor age, sex, ethnicity and CMV serostatus were compiled alongside the repertoire data. Genome-wide SNP genotypes for about 65% of the roughly 670 donors were used in a later genetic analysis, which treated that subset as a discovery cohort. All discovery cohort repertoires had been generated using a single sequencing platform. Both class I and class II loci were covered by HLA typing, at four-digit resolution. Typing coverage varied by locus: roughly 629-630 donors for A, B, C, DRB1 and DQB1; approximately 520 for DQA1; more than 600 for DPA1; roughly 450 for DPB1. About five DR-DQ haplotypes were handled as single units for association and clustering, since linkage in the cohort was strong. Across 300 to 400 genotyped donors of the cohort, an average of approximately 240,000 unique TCR beta nucleotide sequences per donor were sequenced, and approximately 17% of those sequences were non-productive. The paper as a whole reports these results and caveats: The classifier was reported to diagnose cytomegalovirus status with high specificity and sensitivity in both the original cohort and the validation cohort. Most CMV-associated TCR beta chains appeared to be HLA-restricted in a later analysis, and the HLA associations seemed to be driven largely by CMV exposure. Linkage disequilibrium might explain the correlated functional status among segregating V segments, but an unknown experimental factor could not be excluded. Across donors, most TCR sequences were observed very rarely, whereas some public TCRs were present in many individuals. The sequencing pipeline was judged likely to have produced a cluster of highly shared sequence variants as a technical artifact. In a later analysis, HLA-associated TCR beta chains showed more clonal expansion and lower generation probabilities than non-associated chains that were equally common. A later analysis associated 15,000 to 20,000 TCR beta sequences with specific HLA alleles at a false discovery rate of 0.05. Because HLA typing was missing for some donors at each locus, association tests included only the typed subset. The presence/absence analyses assumed that sequencing depth was roughly uniform across donors, and that assumption may not be true. An association between a missense DCLRE1C variant and V-gene and J-gene trimming of TCR beta chains was found in a later genetic analysis and replicated in an independent cohort. This cohort had only TCR beta chains sequenced, and the lack of alpha or paired-chain data limited which features could be detected. Some IMGT-functional V segments, including TRBV6-2 and TRBV6-3, could not be told apart with the 87-base-pair reads, so those segments were excluded. Because counts were too low, about 18 rarely observed V segments, including chromosome 9 orphons, were left out of the earlier analysis of some 640 of the donors. Several of the top co-occurrence clusters appeared to be linked to parvovirus B19, influenza, CMV and Epstein-Barr virus, according to a later analysis. A further reported finding was that TCR beta sequences accurately predicted the HLA-A and HLA-B alleles for most subjects in the first cohort. Assigning TCR associations to individual alleles was difficult when HLA alleles, especially DR and DQ, strongly co-occurred. A later analysis found that TCR association rates varied across HLA loci, with DRB1 alleles showing the most associated TCRs and HLA-C alleles the fewest. A later genetic analysis reported fewer N-insertions in productive TCRs among donors in an Asian-associated ancestry cluster than the roughly 700-donor mean. The authors suggested that the approach could potentially be generalized to other disease states and immunological phenotypes. The study gave a list of 150 to 200 TCR beta chains associated with cytomegalovirus. Broadly in line with IMGT annotations, most TCR beta V segments showed up in productive rearrangements about 87% or about 30% of the time in an earlier analysis of a few hundred of the donors. The only immune exposure information available for the cohort was CMV serostatus. A few of the identified cytomegalovirus-associated TCR beta chains were confirmed in vitro to be specific for cytomegalovirus antigens.

The cohort comprised around 690 healthy bone marrow donors. Cohort members were all nominally healthy when sampled, although unrecorded immune exposures were likely present. The donor tested CMV seropositive, placing the donor among the 290 or so seropositive members of the cohort. Every donor gave a peripheral blood sample, and the peripheral blood mononuclear cells from that sample were used for TCR beta sequencing. Genomic DNA extraction from the blood cell samples was performed with the Qiagen DNeasy Blood Extraction Kit. Sequencing used PBMCs. The chain is assembled from TRBV5-6 and TRBJ1-2, with TRBD1 matching 9 junction bases. This clonotype was sampled from a man aged 25-45 years in good health and CMV-seropositive. The CDR3 reads as follows: CASSFGQGLRGYTF. The nucleotide sequence is TGTGCCAGCAGCTTCGGACAGGGGTTGAGGGGCTACACCTTC. When the CDR3 is completed using the reference TRBV5-6 and TRBJ1-2 genes on either side, the full variable domain is DAGVTQSPTHLIKTRGQQVTLRCSPKSGHDTVSWYQQALGQGPQFIFQYYEEEERQRGNFPDRFSGHQFPNYSSELNVNALLLGDSALYLCASSFGQGLRGYTFGSGTRLTVV.